The 27 T cell receptor beta chains below all came from one sample that was sequenced in a study of blood T cell repertoires in COVID-19. Profiled with immunoSEQ multiplex PCR; TCRdb holds only in-frame clones, not every one. Here the sample spans 300,000 or so clones, roughly nine tenths being singletons. Sequencing was carried out using peripheral blood. The receptors shown here come from a woman aged 30 to 39 with COVID-19, enrolled during active disease.

In nucleotides, the CDR3 is TGTGCCAGCAGCTTTTGGGGGGATACTGAAGCTTTCTTT. Its translation is CASSFWGDTEAFF. The chain is built from TRBV11-2 and TRBJ1-1; the D gene is possibly TRBD1 (5 bases). Germline V CDR1 and CDR2: SGHAT, FQNNGV. The CDR3 consists of 13 residues. The V gene lost 3 bases and the J gene lost 5 bases, with 10 bases spanning the gap.

The chain employs TRBV20-1 and TRBJ2-4; possibly TRBD1 for D (6 bases). Trimming stripped 3 bases from V and 2 bases from J, with 20 bases between. Germline V lookup: CDR1 DFQATT, CDR2 SNEGSKA (reference sequence). The CDR3 covers 17 residues. The CDR3 DNA follows: TGCAGTGCTAGTATGGGGGCGAGGCCGAGAACCAAAAACATTCAGTACTTC. This gives the protein CSASMGARPRTKNIQYF.

V gene TRBV6-5 combines with J gene TRBJ2-5, with D perhaps matching TRBD1 (8 bases). V was shortened by 2 bases and J by 5 bases, with 12 bases between the two germline ends. The V gene's germline CDR1 is MNHEY and CDR2 SVGAGI. This CDR3 is built from 14 residues. The DNA for the CDR3 is TGTGCCAGCAGTTACGTACAGGGGGGGGAGACCCAGTACTTC. Protein product: CASSYVQGGETQYF.

J is TRBJ1-5 and V is TRBV9, with 7 positions matching TRBD1. This CDR3 spans 16 amino acids. The ends lost 2 bases at V and 6 bases at J; junction bases unmatched: 11. Germline V gene lookup returns CDR1 SGDLS and CDR2 YYNGEE. The CDR3: CASSVGDTGVTQPQHF. In DNA form, the CDR3 reads TGTGCCAGCAGCGTCGGAGACACAGGGGTAACTCAGCCCCAGCATTTT.

The V and J genes are TRBV6-2 or TRBV6-3 and TRBJ1-1; no clear D. CDR1 and CDR2 (germline): MNHEY, SVGEGT. The CDR3 is 14 residues long. V was cut by 0 bases and J by 1 base, with 6 bases left in between. The CDR3 protein is CASSYSGWNTEAFF. The DNA of the CDR3 is TGTGCCAGCAGTTACTCCGGGTGGAACACTGAAGCTTTCTTT.

V gene TRBV11-2 combines with J gene TRBJ2-1; 14 bases line up with TRBD2. Germline CDR1 and CDR2: SGHAT and FQNNGV. V was pared by 5 bases and J by 2 bases, with 11 bases of the junction left unmatched. This CDR3 comprises 19 residues. The CDR3 DNA follows: TGTGCCAGCAGCACCCCGACTAGCGGGAGGGCCGGAACCTACAATGAGCAGTTCTTC. Translated: CASSTPTSGRAGTYNEQFF. Combining the CDR3 with reference TRBV11-2 and TRBJ2-1 gives the whole variable domain EAGVAQSPRYKIIEKRQSVAFWCNPISGHATLYWYQQILGQGPKLLIQFQNNGVVDDSQLPKDRFSAERLKGVDSTLKIQPAKLEDSAVYLCASSTPTSGRAGTYNEQFFGPGTRLTVL.

The chain links TRBV9 to TRBJ1-6; D not resolved. The germline V gene has CDR1 SGDLS and CDR2 YYNGEE. This CDR3 has 14 amino acids. V lost 0 bases, J lost 5 bases, and 6 bases lay in between. CDR3 residues: CASSVGRDNSPLHF. The CDR3 DNA reads TGTGCCAGCAGCGTAGGGCGGGATAATTCACCCCTCCACTTT.

V and J are TRBV28 and TRBJ1-5, with TRBD1 as a possible D gene (6 bases). The CDR3 covers 16 residues. The ends were cut back, 2 bases at V and 0 bases at J, with 11 bases in the middle. Germline CDR1 is MDHEN and CDR2 is SYDVKM. Written as DNA, the CDR3 is TGTGCCAGCAGTTTAAACAGGGCCCATAGCAATCAGCCCCAGCATTTT. Its protein is CASSLNRAHSNQPQHF.

This chain links TRBV30 with TRBJ1-2; 8 bases agree with TRBD1. Germline CDR1 GTSNPN, CDR2 SVGIG (reference sequence). The CDR3 length is 13 residues. V shed 2 bases, J shed 8 bases, and the junction held 7 bases outside the gene matches. CDR3 protein: CAWSLGTGRGYTF. The CDR3, as DNA: TGTGCCTGGAGTCTCGGGACAGGAAGGGGCTACACCTTC.

The V gene is TRBV2, the J gene TRBJ2-7; D may be TRBD2 (5 bases). Germline V gene data show CDR1 as SNHLY and CDR2 as FYNNEI. This CDR3 has 13 residues. V shed 8 bases and J shed 0 bases, with 11 bases lying between them. The CDR3 here is CASLGVGSYEQYF. The DNA for the CDR3 is TGTGCCAGCTTGGGAGTCGGCTCCTACGAGCAGTACTTC.

The chain is built from TRBV27 and TRBJ2-7; 8 nucleotides align to TRBD1. The germline V gene encodes CDR1 MNHEY and CDR2 SMNVEV (reference sequence). V was clipped by 5 bases and J by 0 bases; unmatched bases: 12. This CDR3 has 17 residues. The CDR3 DNA reads as TGTGCCAGCAGTCCCGGACAGGGTTTACTGCCCTCCTACGAGCAGTACTTC. This encodes CASSPGQGLLPSYEQYF.

The genes are TRBV5-5 and TRBJ1-2; a weak D match, TRBD1 (5 bases). The V end was cut by 1 base, the J end by 6 bases, with 10 bases between. Germline CDR1 is SGHKS and CDR2 is YYEKEE (reference sequence). The CDR3 length is 13 residues. The CDR3 loop is CASSLREGDGYTF. CDR3 bases: TGTGCCAGCAGCTTGAGGGAAGGGGATGGCTACACCTTC.

This clone occurred a few times. The chain recombines TRBV20-1 with TRBJ2-7; 7 nucleotides match TRBD1. Per germline, CDR1 DFQATT and CDR2 SNEGSKA (reference sequence). The CDR3 contains 11 residues. Trimming took 6 bases from V and 9 from J; bases not matched to a gene: 8. CDR3 residues: CSALDRVGQYF. CDR3 DNA sequence: TGCAGTGCACTCGACAGGGTGGGGCAGTACTTC.

The V gene is TRBV5-4, the J gene TRBJ1-2; D is uncertain. Trimming cost V 2 bases and J 8 bases, with 13 bases left between them. Per germline, CDR1 SGHNT and CDR2 YYREEE (reference sequence). This CDR3 is built from 13 residues. The CDR3 nucleotides read TGTGCCAGCAGCTTAGACAACCCCAGAGGCTACACCTTC. Amino acids: CASSLDNPRGYTF.

J is TRBJ1-6 and V is TRBV15; D possibly corresponds to TRBD1 (6 bases). The CDR3 covers 15 residues. With 5 bases removed from V and 6 bases from J, the gap between germline ends came to 14 bases. Germline V gene data show CDR1 as LNHNV and CDR2 as YYDKDF (reference sequence). CDR3 sequence reads: CATSGYRETNSPLHF. The DNA for the CDR3 is TGTGCCACCAGCGGATACAGGGAGACTAATTCACCCCTCCACTTT.

V and J are TRBV7-8 and TRBJ2-1; D perhaps matches TRBD1 (5 bases). V lost 1 base and J 7 bases, leaving 8 bases between the germline ends. This CDR3 is 13 amino acids long. Germline V lookup: CDR1 SGHVS, CDR2 FQNEAQ. The CDR3 loop reads CASSLDRMNEQFF. The DNA for the CDR3 is TGTGCCAGCAGCTTAGACAGGATGAATGAGCAGTTCTTC.

J is TRBJ1-2 and V is TRBV3-1 (or the pseudogene TRBV3-2), with 7 bases aligning to TRBD1. This CDR3 region has 15 residues. The germline V gene encodes CDR1 LGHDT and CDR2 YNNKEL (reference sequence). Trimming cost V 4 bases and J 2 bases; bases outside gene matches: 7. CDR3 in DNA: TGTGCCAGCAGCCCCCAGGGGGGCCTCAACTATGGCTACACCTTC. It codes for CASSPQGGLNYGYTF.

This chain links TRBV3-1 (or the pseudogene TRBV3-2) with TRBJ2-7, with a weak D call TRBD2 (5 bases). This CDR3 is built from 15 residues. The germline V gene encodes CDR1 LGHDT and CDR2 YNNKEL (reference sequence). Trimming removed 1 base at V and 1 base at J, with 11 bases between. The CDR3 DNA is TGTGCCAGCAGCCAAGTGGTCGGGAATTCCTACGAGCAGTACTTC. Its protein product is CASSQVVGNSYEQYF.

The chain is built from TRBV7-2 and TRBJ2-7, with 12 bases aligning to TRBD2. There are 18 residues in the CDR3. The trim removed 5 bases at V and 4 bases at J, leaving 15 bases unmatched. Germline loops: CDR1 SGHTA, CDR2 FQGNSA. This CDR3 is CASSVLLLTSGRGYEQYF. For the CDR3, the DNA is TGTGCCAGCAGCGTACTCCTGTTGACTAGCGGGAGAGGATACGAGCAGTACTTC.

This chain connects TRBV6-6 to TRBJ2-5, with 7 bases identical to TRBD1. The CDR3 loop spans 14 amino acids. J gave up 5 bases and V 5 bases, and 8 bases lay outside the gene matches. Germline CDR1 MNHNY, CDR2 SVGAGI (reference sequence). The CDR3 region is CASSDRVLGETQYF. The CDR3 coding sequence is TGTGCCAGCAGTGACAGGGTCCTTGGGGAGACCCAGTACTTC.

The V gene is TRBV20-1, the J gene TRBJ2-1; D remains ambiguous. Trimming took 5 bases from V and 4 from J, leaving 3 bases between them. This CDR3 has 10 amino acids. Germline CDR1 is DFQATT and CDR2 is SNEGSKA (reference sequence). The CDR3 here is CSAYYNEQFF. CDR3 nucleotide sequence: TGCAGTGCTTATTACAATGAGCAGTTCTTC.

V gene TRBV5-4 combines with J gene TRBJ1-1; a weak D match, TRBD1 (5 bases). From germline, CDR1 is SGHNT and CDR2 YYREEE (reference sequence). CDR3 length equals 16 residues. V was clipped by 4 bases and J by 2 bases, with 18 bases between them. The CDR3: CASSGNPQVANTEAFF. The CDR3, as DNA: TGTGCCAGCAGCGGAAATCCACAGGTTGCCAACACTGAAGCTTTCTTT.

There are a few counts of this clone. The V call is TRBV7-2, the J call TRBJ2-7, with 9 bases matching TRBD2. V gave up 1 base and J gave up 3 bases; unmatched junction bases: 10. Germline V gene lookup returns CDR1 SGHTA and CDR2 FQGNSA. This CDR3 region has 17 residues. CDR3 sequence: CASSLGAGGEFIYEQYF. For the CDR3, the DNA is TGTGCCAGCAGCTTAGGAGCGGGAGGAGAATTTATCTACGAGCAGTACTTC.

The V gene is TRBV27, the J gene TRBJ1-5; no clear D gene. V lost 5 bases and J 4 bases, leaving 18 bases between the germline ends. CDR1 and CDR2 from the germline V gene are MNHEY and SMNVEV (reference sequence). The CDR3 is made up of 16 amino acids. The CDR3 nucleotides read TGTGCCAGCAGTCCCGGGGAGGGTAGATGGAATCAGCCCCAGCATTTT. Its protein is CASSPGEGRWNQPQHF.

The chain combines TRBV4-1 with TRBJ1-1; weak D call: TRBD1 (5 bases). This CDR3 spans 14 amino acids. V lost 1 base to trimming and J lost 6 bases, with 12 bases between them. The germline V gene encodes CDR1 MGHRA and CDR2 YSYEKL. CDR3 protein: CASSQAGREAEAFF. The DNA for the CDR3 is TGCGCCAGCAGCCAAGCGGGGCGGGAGGCTGAAGCTTTCTTT.

This sequence joins TRBV6-2 or TRBV6-3 and TRBJ1-1; D perhaps matches TRBD1 (6 bases). Germline loops: CDR1 MNHEY, CDR2 SVGEGT. Trimming shortened V by 5 bases and J by 0 bases, and 7 bases separated the two germline ends. The CDR3 runs to 13 residues. CDR3 protein: CASSGQLNTEAFF. The DNA for the CDR3 is TGTGCCAGCAGTGGACAGTTGAACACTGAAGCTTTCTTT.

The chain combines TRBV29-1 with TRBJ1-4; 7 bases line up with TRBD1. V was pared by 7 bases and J by 4 bases, with 6 bases of the junction left unmatched. Germline values: CDR1 SQVTM, CDR2 ANQGSEA. The CDR3 is 13 residues long. The CDR3 sequence: CSAPGTDNEKLFF. The DNA of the CDR3 is TGCAGCGCCCCCGGGACAGATAATGAAAAACTGTTTTTT.